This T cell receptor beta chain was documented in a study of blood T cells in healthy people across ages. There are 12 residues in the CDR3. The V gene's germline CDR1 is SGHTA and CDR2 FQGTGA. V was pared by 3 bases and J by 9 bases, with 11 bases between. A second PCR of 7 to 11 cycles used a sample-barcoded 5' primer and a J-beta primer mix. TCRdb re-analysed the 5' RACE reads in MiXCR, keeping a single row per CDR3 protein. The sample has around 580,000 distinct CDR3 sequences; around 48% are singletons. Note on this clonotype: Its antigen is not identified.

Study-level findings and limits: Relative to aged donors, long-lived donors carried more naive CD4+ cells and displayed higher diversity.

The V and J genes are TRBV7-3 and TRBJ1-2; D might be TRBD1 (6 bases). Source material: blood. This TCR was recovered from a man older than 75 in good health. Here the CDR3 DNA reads TGTGCCAGCAGCTTTCCAGGGGAGAGCTACACCTTC. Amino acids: CASSFPGESYTF.